One and the same sample provided the 29 T cell receptor beta chains below, sequenced in a study of T cells in Graves' hyperthyroidism and ophthalmopathy. Researchers took RNA transcripts and amplified the TCR beta CDR3 regions from them. First-round RT-PCR of the TCR CDR3 relied on the HTBI primer set. Using its own MiXCR run on the multiplex PCR reads, TCRdb lists one record per CDR3 protein. The table lists some 510,000 distinct CDR3 sequences, around 20% of them singletons. The sequencing sample was made of blood. Receptor source: a young man with Graves' hyperthyroidism.

This clonotype appeared a single time. This chain uses TRBV20-1 with TRBJ2-7; 8 nucleotides align to TRBD1. The CDR3 totals 13 residues. Germline CDR1 and CDR2: DFQATT and SNEGSKA (reference sequence). The V and J ends lost 5 bases and 3 bases, in that order; junction bases with no gene match: 6. The CDR3 reads CSAPRGRHYEQYF. The CDR3 DNA is TGCAGTGCTCCCAGGGGGCGTCACTACGAGCAGTACTTC.

Many counts were recorded for this clonotype. The chain has TRBV29-1 and TRBJ1-2; D remains unclear. The germline CDR1 and CDR2 sequences are SQVTM and ANQGSEA. The CDR3 loop spans 12 amino acids. V lost 1 base and J lost 7, with 10 bases in between. CDR3 bases: TGCAGCGTTGAAGGTGCCCGGGGTGGCTACACCTTC. This codes for CSVEGARGGYTF.

There are a few counts of this clonotype. The gene calls are TRBV6-5 and TRBJ2-7, with 9 bases that match TRBD1. CDR1 and CDR2 (germline): MNHEY, SVGAGI. The CDR3 contains 16 residues. V was clipped by 4 bases and J by 0 bases; unmatched bases: 7. CDR3 coding DNA: TGTGCCAGCAGTTCCTCGGGACAGGGACTCTCCTACGAGCAGTACTTC. Its translation is CASSSSGQGLSYEQYF.

The chain joins TRBV27 to TRBJ1-1; D might be TRBD1 (5 bases). The CDR3 is 15 residues long. V lost 5 bases to trimming and J lost 5 bases, with 18 bases between them. Germline values: CDR1 MNHEY, CDR2 SMNVEV (reference sequence). The CDR3 bases are TGTGCCAGCAGTCCAAATCGGGACTTTGGGACTGAAGCTTTCTTT. Residues: CASSPNRDFGTEAFF.

This clonotype was detected ten times or more. The chain combines TRBV15 with TRBJ2-5; 7 bases are shared with TRBD1. This CDR3 region has 15 residues. Germline values: CDR1 LNHNV, CDR2 YYDKDF (reference sequence). Germline trimming cut 0 bases from V and 4 bases from J; bases unmatched to any gene: 5. The CDR3 reads CATSRDVNRGETQYF. Here the CDR3 DNA reads TGTGCCACCAGCAGAGATGTGAACAGGGGAGAGACCCAGTACTTC.

In this sample, this clonotype turned up many times. V usage is TRBV7-9 and J usage is TRBJ2-7; 7 positions agree with TRBD1. V lost 3 bases, J lost 2 bases, and 4 bases stayed unmatched. Germline V gene lookup returns CDR1 SEHNR and CDR2 FQNEAQ (reference sequence). This CDR3 contains 14 residues. The CDR3, as DNA: TGTGCCAGCAGCTTGGACAGGACGACCTACGAGCAGTACTTC. Translated, it gives CASSLDRTTYEQYF.

At least ten counts were recorded for this clonotype. The gene calls are TRBV6-1 and TRBJ1-5; TRBD1 is a possible D gene (5 bases). Germline V CDR1 and CDR2: MNHNS, SASEGT. Between the trimmed V and J ends, which lost 8 bases and 3 bases, there was a span of 8 bases. The CDR3 totals 12 residues. The CDR3 coding sequence is TGTGCCAGCCAGGGAATCAATCAGCCCCAGCATTTT. As protein: CASQGINQPQHF.

The chain combines TRBV5-1 with TRBJ1-1, with no clear D. CDR1 and CDR2 (germline): SGHRS, YFSETQ. The ends were cut back, 0 bases at V and 1 base at J, with 10 bases in the middle. This CDR3 contains 15 residues. The CDR3 DNA sequence: TGCGCCAGCAGCTTGGACGGGCCGCCGAACACTGAAGCTTTCTTT. Translating it yields CASSLDGPPNTEAFF.

With regard to this clonotype: A much more abundant neighbour one base away suggests this may be a read error. The chain couples TRBV12-3 or TRBV12-4 to TRBJ2-7; D is unclear. Trimming left V 5 bases short and J 2 bases short, with 7 bases between. The CDR3 is 12 amino acids. This CDR3 is CASSQDPYEQYF. In DNA form, the CDR3 reads TGTGCCAGCAGTCAGGACCCCTACGAGCAGTACTTC.

The V and J genes are TRBV20-1 and TRBJ2-2, with TRBD2 matching 8 bases. The CDR3 is 16 residues long. Trimming cost V 0 bases and J 1 base; bases outside gene matches: 4. The germline CDR1 and CDR2 sequences are DFQATT and SNEGSKA (reference sequence). CDR3: CSARDRLAGNTGELFF. CDR3 nucleotide sequence: TGCAGTGCTAGAGATCGCCTAGCGGGGAACACCGGGGAGCTGTTTTTT.

This clonotype was observed at least ten times. The CDR3 reads CASKWGANVLTF. CDR3 in DNA: TGTGCCAGCAAGTGGGGGGCCAACGTCCTGACTTTC. The rearrangement uses TRBV6-2 or TRBV6-3 and TRBJ2-6; D is undetermined. CDR1 is MNHEY, CDR2 SVGEGT, per germline. V lost 7 bases to trimming and J lost 4 bases, with 5 bases between them. CDR3 length: 12 amino acids.

Comment on this clonotype: A much larger clone differs from this one at a single base, so this may be a read error. The V and J genes are TRBV9 and TRBJ1-2; D is uncertain. The V gene's germline CDR1 is SGDLS and CDR2 YYNGEE. Trimming shortened V by 0 bases and J by 4 bases, and 10 bases separated the two germline ends. This CDR3 spans 14 amino acids. CDR3 in amino acids: CASSVEVGAYGYTF. DNA of the CDR3: TGTGCCAGCAGCGTAGAGGTAGGTGCCTATGGCTACACCTTC.

This clonotype came up many times. This chain uses TRBV6-5 with TRBJ2-7; D possibly corresponds to TRBD1 (5 bases). The CDR3 covers 14 residues. Per the germline V gene, CDR1 is MNHEY and CDR2 is SVGAGI. The V end lost 2 bases, the J end lost 3 bases, and 11 bases lay between the germline ends. CDR3 amino acids: CASSYGRTYYEQYF. CDR3 in DNA: TGTGCCAGCAGTTACGGTAGGACATACTACGAGCAGTACTTC.

This clonotype was seen more than once but under ten times. The chain links TRBV24-1 to TRBJ2-3; D could derive from TRBD1 or TRBD2 (5 bases each). The CDR3 is 15 residues long. Germline V gives CDR1 KGHDR, CDR2 SFDVKD. Trimming cost V 0 bases and J 2 bases, with 8 bases left between them. CDR3 in amino acids: CATSDLGTDTDTQYF. The CDR3, as DNA: TGTGCCACCAGTGATTTGGGGACCGACACAGATACGCAGTATTTT.

This clonotype was seen at least ten times. The chain uses TRBV28 and TRBJ2-2, with TRBD1 matching over 7 bases. Germline V lookup: CDR1 MDHEN, CDR2 SYDVKM. This CDR3 is 14 amino acids long. J lost 4 bases, V lost 5 bases, and 4 bases had no gene match. The CDR3 DNA reads as TGTGCCAGCAGTAACAGGGGCGGCACCGGGGAGCTGTTTTTT. Translating it yields CASSNRGGTGELFF. The variable domain in full, with the rest retrieved from reference TRBV28 and TRBJ2-2, is DVKVTQSSRYLVKRTGEKVFLECVQDMDHENMFWYRQDPGLGLRLIYFSYDVKMKEKGDIPEGYSVSREKKERFSLILESASTNQTSMYLCASSNRGGTGELFFGEGSRLTVL.

The CDR3, as DNA: TGTGCCAGCAGCTTAAATGGAGGGGCCACTGAAGCTTTCTTT. Translation: CASSLNGGATEAFF. This chain links TRBV7-2 with TRBJ1-1; weak D call: TRBD1 (5 bases). The CDR3 has 14 amino acids. V shed 2 bases and J shed 4 bases, with 11 bases lying between them. The germline V gene has CDR1 SGHTA and CDR2 FQGNSA.

This clonotype was counted ten times or more. The CDR3 here is CASRSTGGAFF. The CDR3 coding sequence is TGTGCCAGCAGATCCACAGGGGGGGCTTTCTTT. The chain recombines TRBV6-1 with TRBJ1-1; 8 nucleotides match TRBD1. With V trimmed by 6 bases and J by 11 bases, 5 bases remained unmatched. The CDR3 totals 11 residues. Germline CDR1 and CDR2: MNHNS and SASEGT.

The sample holds many counts of this clonotype. The chain employs TRBV24-1 and TRBJ2-5, with a tentative D call TRBD2 (7 bases). This CDR3 spans 14 amino acids. Trimming cost V 6 bases and J 7 bases, with 17 bases left between them. The germline V gene encodes CDR1 KGHDR and CDR2 SFDVKD. The CDR3 protein is CATSQRGGEGTQYF. The CDR3 DNA follows: TGTGCCACCAGTCAACGCGGGGGCGAAGGGACCCAGTACTTC.

This clonotype was picked up a small number of times. V and J are TRBV27 and TRBJ1-1, with D perhaps TRBD1 (6 bases). In germline, CDR1 is MNHEY, CDR2 SMNVEV (reference sequence). The CDR3 runs to 17 residues. The germline V and J ends were trimmed by 7 bases and 0 bases, with 21 bases remaining between them. DNA for the CDR3: TGTGCCAGCAAGAGATTCGGCAGGGGAATATTGAACACTGAAGCTTTCTTT. It specifies CASKRFGRGILNTEAFF.

The rearrangement joins TRBV6-5 to TRBJ2-7; D perhaps matches TRBD1 (6 bases). The length of the CDR3 is 17 residues. V lost 0 bases, J lost 3 bases, and 18 bases lay in between. Germline V gene lookup returns CDR1 MNHEY and CDR2 SVGAGI. This CDR3 is CASSYSFPSGQLYEQYF. The CDR3, as DNA: TGTGCCAGCAGTTACTCCTTTCCGTCGGGACAACTCTACGAGCAGTACTTC.

For the CDR3, the DNA is TGTGCCAGCAGCTACACAGGGGGCGTGAACACCGGGGAGCTGTTTTTT. This codes for CASSYTGGVNTGELFF. This chain connects TRBV7-3 to TRBJ2-2; 9 positions agree with TRBD1. Trimming cost V 4 bases and J 1 base; bases outside gene matches: 4. The germline V gene has CDR1 SGHTA and CDR2 FQGTGA. This CDR3 has 16 residues.

The table lists this clonotype with many counts. This sequence joins TRBV19 and TRBJ1-2; D might be TRBD1 (6 bases). The germline V gene has CDR1 LNHDA and CDR2 SQIVND (reference sequence). The V and J ends lost 3 bases and 2 bases respectively, with 10 bases between them. CDR3 length: 14 residues. The CDR3 sequence: CASSIEQGNYGYTF. As DNA, the CDR3 is TGTGCCAGTAGTATTGAACAGGGCAACTATGGCTACACCTTC.

In this sample, this clonotype turned up many times. V usage is TRBV5-1 and J usage is TRBJ1-2; D uncertain. This CDR3 region has 13 residues. V lost 3 bases, J lost 2 bases, and 8 bases lay in between. Germline V CDR1 and CDR2: SGHRS, YFSETQ. CDR3 residues: CASSSPLNYGYTF. The CDR3 DNA is TGCGCCAGCAGCTCCCCTCTGAACTATGGCTACACCTTC.

This clonotype was picked up many times. The chain uses TRBV6-2 or TRBV6-3 and TRBJ1-5, with 9 bases matching TRBD1. J lost 6 bases, V lost 6 bases, and 6 bases had no gene match. This CDR3 is built from 14 residues. The germline CDR1 and CDR2 sequences are MNHEY and SVGEGT. CDR3 nucleotides: TGTGCCAGCAGGTCCCGGGACAGGGCTCAGCCCCAGCATTTT. Its translation is CASRSRDRAQPQHF.

This clonotype was recorded at least ten times. V is TRBV5-1 and J is TRBJ1-2; 9 bases are a match to TRBD1. V lost 3 bases, J lost 4 bases, and 4 bases stayed unmatched. CDR1 is SGHRS, CDR2 YFSETQ, per germline. This CDR3 spans 14 amino acids. The CDR3 DNA sequence: TGCGCCAGCAGCTCCCTGACAGGGGGCTATGGCTACACCTTC. This gives the protein CASSSLTGGYGYTF.

CDR3 residues: CASSLVRLGYTF. The DNA of the CDR3 is TGTGCCAGCAGTTTAGTGCGGCTTGGCTACACCTTC. The chain employs TRBV12-3 or TRBV12-4 and TRBJ1-2; unclear D gene. The CDR3 has 12 residues. Trimming took 1 base from V and 7 from J, leaving 7 bases between them.

This clonotype was seen at least ten times. The V gene is TRBV6-1, the J gene TRBJ2-7, with a weak D call TRBD2 (5 bases). V lost 0 bases and J lost 6, with 15 bases in between. Per the germline V gene, CDR1 is MNHNS and CDR2 is SASEGT. The CDR3 extends over 15 amino acids. This CDR3 reads CASSEAQARSAEQYF. The CDR3 nucleotides read TGTGCCAGCAGTGAAGCCCAGGCCCGTAGCGCCGAGCAGTACTTC.

There are many counts of this clonotype. The chain is built from TRBV6-5 and TRBJ2-5; unclear D gene. The germline V gene encodes CDR1 MNHEY and CDR2 SVGAGI. The V end lost 4 bases, the J end lost 1 base, and 10 bases lay between the germline ends. This CDR3 contains 14 residues. CDR3: CASSSYSSQETQYF. The DNA for the CDR3 is TGTGCCAGCAGTTCCTACAGTTCCCAAGAGACCCAGTACTTC.

The chain uses TRBV11-2 and TRBJ2-2; tentatively, D is TRBD1 or TRBD2 (5 bases each). This CDR3 is 15 amino acids long. CDR1 is SGHAT and CDR2 is FQNNGV in the germline V gene. V gave up 6 bases and J gave up 4 bases, with 15 bases separating them. CDR3 loop: CASRRVGTRTGELFF. The CDR3 nucleotides are TGTGCCAGCAGACGAGTGGGGACCCGCACCGGGGAGCTGTTTTTT.